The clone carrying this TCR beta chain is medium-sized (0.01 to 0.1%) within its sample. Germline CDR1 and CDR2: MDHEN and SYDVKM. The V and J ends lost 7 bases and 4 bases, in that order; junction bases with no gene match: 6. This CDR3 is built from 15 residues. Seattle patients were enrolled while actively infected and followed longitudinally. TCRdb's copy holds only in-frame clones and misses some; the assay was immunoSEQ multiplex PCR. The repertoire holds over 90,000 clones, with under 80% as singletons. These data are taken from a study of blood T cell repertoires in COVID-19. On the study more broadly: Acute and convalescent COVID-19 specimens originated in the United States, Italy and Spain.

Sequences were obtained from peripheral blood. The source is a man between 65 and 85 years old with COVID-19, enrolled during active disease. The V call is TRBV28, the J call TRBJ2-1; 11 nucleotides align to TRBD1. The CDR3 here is CASKGQGVTYNEQFF. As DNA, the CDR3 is TGTGCCAGCAAGGGACAGGGGGTAACGTACAATGAGCAGTTCTTC.